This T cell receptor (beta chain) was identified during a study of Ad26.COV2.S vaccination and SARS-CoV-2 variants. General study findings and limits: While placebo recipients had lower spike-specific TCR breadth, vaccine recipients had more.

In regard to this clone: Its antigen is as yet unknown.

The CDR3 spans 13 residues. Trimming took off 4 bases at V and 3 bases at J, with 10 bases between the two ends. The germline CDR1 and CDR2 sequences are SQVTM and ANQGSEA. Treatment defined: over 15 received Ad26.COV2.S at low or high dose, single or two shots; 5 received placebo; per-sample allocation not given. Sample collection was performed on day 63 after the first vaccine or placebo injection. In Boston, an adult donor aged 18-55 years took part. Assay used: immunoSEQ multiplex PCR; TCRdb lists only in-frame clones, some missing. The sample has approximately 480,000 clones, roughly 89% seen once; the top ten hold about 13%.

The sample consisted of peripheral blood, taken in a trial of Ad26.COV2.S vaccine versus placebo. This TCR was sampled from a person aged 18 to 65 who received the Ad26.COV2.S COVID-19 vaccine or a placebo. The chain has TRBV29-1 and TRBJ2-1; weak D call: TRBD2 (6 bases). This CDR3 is CSVGLDGYNEQFF. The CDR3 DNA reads TGCAGCGTTGGACTAGATGGCTACAATGAGCAGTTCTTC.